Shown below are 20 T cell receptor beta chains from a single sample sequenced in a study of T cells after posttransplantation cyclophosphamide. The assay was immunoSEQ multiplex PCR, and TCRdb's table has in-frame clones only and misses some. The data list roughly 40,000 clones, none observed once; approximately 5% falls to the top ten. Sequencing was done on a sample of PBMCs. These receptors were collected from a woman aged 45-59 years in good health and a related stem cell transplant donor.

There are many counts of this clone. DNA of the CDR3: TGTGCCAGCAGTTTATACGGGGGGGCCTACAATGAGCAGTTCTTC. Amino acid sequence: CASSLYGGAYNEQFF. The V call is TRBV27, the J call TRBJ2-1, with 8 bases matching TRBD2. V dropped 1 base and J dropped 2; count of bases not matched to a gene: 1. The length of the CDR3 is 15 residues. Per the germline V gene, CDR1 is MNHEY and CDR2 is SMNVEV (reference sequence).

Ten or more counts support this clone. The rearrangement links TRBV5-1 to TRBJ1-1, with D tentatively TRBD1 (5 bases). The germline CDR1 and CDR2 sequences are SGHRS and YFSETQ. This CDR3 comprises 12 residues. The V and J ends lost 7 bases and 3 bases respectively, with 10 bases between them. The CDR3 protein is CASRRGDTEAFF. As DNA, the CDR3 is TGCGCCAGCCGCCGGGGGGACACTGAAGCTTTCTTT.

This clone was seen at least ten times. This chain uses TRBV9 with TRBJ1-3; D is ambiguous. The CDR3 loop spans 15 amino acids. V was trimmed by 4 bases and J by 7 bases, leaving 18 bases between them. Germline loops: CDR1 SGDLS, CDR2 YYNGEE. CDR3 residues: CASSPLGGPRNTIYF. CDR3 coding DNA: TGTGCCAGCAGCCCCTTAGGCGGGCCTAGGAACACCATATATTTT.

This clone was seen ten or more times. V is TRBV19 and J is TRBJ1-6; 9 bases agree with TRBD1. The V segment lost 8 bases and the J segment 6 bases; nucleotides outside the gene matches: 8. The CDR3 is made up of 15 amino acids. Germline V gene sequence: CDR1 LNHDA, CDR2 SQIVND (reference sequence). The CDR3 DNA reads TGTGCCAGTCGACAGGGGGTCCTTTTTAATTCACCCCTCCACTTT. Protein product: CASRQGVLFNSPLHF.

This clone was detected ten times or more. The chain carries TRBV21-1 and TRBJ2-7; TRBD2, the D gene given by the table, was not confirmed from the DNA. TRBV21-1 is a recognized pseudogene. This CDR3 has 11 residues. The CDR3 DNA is TGTGCCAGCTCCCTAGAGTACGAGCAGTACTTC. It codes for CASSLEYEQYF.

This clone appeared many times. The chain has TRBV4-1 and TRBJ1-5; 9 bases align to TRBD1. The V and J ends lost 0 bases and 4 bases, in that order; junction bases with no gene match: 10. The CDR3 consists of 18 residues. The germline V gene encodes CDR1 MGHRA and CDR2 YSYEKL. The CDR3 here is CASSQDGWGQGKNQPQHF. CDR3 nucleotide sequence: TGCGCCAGCAGCCAAGATGGGTGGGGACAGGGAAAGAATCAGCCCCAGCATTTT.

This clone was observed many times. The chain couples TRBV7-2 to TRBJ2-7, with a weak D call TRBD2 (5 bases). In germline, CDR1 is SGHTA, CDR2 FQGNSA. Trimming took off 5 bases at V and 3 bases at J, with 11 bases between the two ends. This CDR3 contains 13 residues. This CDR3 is CASSVSGNYEQYF. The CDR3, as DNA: TGTGCCAGCAGCGTGTCGGGGAACTACGAGCAGTACTTC.

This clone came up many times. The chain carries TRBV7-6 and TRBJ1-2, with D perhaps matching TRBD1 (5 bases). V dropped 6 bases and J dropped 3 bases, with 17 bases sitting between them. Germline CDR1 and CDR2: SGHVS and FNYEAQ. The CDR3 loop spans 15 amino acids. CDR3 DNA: TGTGCCAGCAGTCCTACTCCGGGGGGGGACTATGGCTACACCTTC. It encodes CASSPTPGGDYGYTF.

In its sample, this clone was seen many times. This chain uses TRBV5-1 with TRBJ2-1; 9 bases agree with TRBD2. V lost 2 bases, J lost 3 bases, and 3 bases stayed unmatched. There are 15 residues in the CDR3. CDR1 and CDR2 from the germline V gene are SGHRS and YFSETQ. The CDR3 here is CASSFGGGVYNEQFF. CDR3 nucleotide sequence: TGCGCCAGCAGCTTTGGCGGGGGGGTCTACAATGAGCAGTTCTTC. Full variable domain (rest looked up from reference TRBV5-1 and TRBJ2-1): KAGVTQTPRYLIKTRGQQVTLSCSPISGHRSVSWYQQTPGQGLQFLFEYFSETQRNKGNFPGRFSGRQFSNSRSEMNVSTLELGDSALYLCASSFGGGVYNEQFFGPGTRLTVL.

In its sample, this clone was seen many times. As DNA, the CDR3 is TGTGCCAGCATCGATAGGGGACTAGGACGCGATACGCAGTATTTT. Protein sequence: CASIDRGLGRDTQYF. The genes are TRBV28 and TRBJ2-3; 8 positions agree with TRBD2. Germline V gene lookup returns CDR1 MDHEN and CDR2 SYDVKM. With 7 bases clipped from V and 6 bases from J, the junction kept 12 bases outside the gene matches. The CDR3 is 15 residues long.

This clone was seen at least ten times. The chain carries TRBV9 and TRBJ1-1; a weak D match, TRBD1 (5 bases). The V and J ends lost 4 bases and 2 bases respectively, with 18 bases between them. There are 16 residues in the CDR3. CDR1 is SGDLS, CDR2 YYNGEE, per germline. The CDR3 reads CASSLASDSLNTEAFF. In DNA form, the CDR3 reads TGTGCCAGCAGCCTCGCTTCAGACAGCCTAAACACTGAAGCTTTCTTT.

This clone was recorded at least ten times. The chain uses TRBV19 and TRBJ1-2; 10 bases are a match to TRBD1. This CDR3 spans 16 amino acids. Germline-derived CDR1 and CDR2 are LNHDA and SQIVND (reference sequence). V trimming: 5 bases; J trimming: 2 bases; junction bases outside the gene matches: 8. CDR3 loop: CASSLRDRGLNYGYTF. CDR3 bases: TGTGCCAGTAGTTTACGGGACAGGGGACTAAACTATGGCTACACCTTC.

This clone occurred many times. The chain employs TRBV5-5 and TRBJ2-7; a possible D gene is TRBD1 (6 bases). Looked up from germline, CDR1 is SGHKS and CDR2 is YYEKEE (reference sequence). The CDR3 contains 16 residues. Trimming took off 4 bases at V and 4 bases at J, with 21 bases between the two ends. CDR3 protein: CASSHDTGTRGYEQYF. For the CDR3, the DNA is TGTGCCAGCAGCCACGATACCGGGACCAGGGGTTACGAGCAGTACTTC.

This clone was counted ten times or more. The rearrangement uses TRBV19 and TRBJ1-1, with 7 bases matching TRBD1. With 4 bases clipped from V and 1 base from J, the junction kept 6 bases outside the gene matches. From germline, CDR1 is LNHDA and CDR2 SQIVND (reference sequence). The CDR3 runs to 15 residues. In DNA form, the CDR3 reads TGTGCCAGTAGTACAGGGGGATTTGCGAACACTGAAGCTTTCTTT. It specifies CASSTGGFANTEAFF. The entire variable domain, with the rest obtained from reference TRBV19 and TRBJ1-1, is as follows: DGGITQSPKYLFRKEGQNVTLSCEQNLNHDAMYWYRQDPGQGLRLIYYSQIVNDFQKGDIAEGYSVSREKKESFPLTVTSAQKNPTAFYLCASSTGGFANTEAFFGQGTRLTVV.

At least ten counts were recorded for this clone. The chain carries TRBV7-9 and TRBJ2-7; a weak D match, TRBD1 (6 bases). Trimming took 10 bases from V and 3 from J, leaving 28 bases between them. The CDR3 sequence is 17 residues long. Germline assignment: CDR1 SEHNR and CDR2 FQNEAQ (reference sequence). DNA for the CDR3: TGTGCCACTGAACATTACCTGGGGACACGAATGAGCTACGAGCAGTACTTC. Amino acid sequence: CATEHYLGTRMSYEQYF.

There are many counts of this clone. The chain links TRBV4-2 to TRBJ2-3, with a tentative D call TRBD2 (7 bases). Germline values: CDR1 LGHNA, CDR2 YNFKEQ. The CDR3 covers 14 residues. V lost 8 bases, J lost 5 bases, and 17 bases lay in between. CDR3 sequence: CASARGGAGDTQYF. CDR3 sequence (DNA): TGTGCCAGCGCACGTGGGGGGGCTGGAGATACGCAGTATTTT.

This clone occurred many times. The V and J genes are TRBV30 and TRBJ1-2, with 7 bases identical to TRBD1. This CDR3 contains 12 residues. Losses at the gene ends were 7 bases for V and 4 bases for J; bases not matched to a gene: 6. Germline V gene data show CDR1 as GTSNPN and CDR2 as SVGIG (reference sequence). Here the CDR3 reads CAFKTGIYGYTF. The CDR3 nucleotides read TGTGCCTTCAAGACAGGGATCTATGGCTACACCTTC.

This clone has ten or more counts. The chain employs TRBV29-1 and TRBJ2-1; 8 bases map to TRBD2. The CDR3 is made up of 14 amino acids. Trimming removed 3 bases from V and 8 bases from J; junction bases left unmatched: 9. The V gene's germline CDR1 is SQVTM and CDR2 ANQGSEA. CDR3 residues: CSVDAGGVTDEQFF. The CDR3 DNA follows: TGCAGCGTTGATGCCGGGGGGGTAACGGATGAGCAGTTCTTC.

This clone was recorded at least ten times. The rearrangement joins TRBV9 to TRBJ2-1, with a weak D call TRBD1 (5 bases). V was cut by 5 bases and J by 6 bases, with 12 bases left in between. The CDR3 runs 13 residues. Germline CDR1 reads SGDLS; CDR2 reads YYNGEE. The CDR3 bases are TGTGCCAGCAGATCAGGGATCGGCAATGAGCAGTTCTTC. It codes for CASRSGIGNEQFF.

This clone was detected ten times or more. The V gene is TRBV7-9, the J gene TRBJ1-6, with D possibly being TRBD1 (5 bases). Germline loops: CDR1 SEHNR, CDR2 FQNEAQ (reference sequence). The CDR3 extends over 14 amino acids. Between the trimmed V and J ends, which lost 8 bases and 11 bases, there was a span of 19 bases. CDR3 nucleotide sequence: TGTGCCAGCCGATCCGCCGCACAGGTGACACCCCTCCACTTT. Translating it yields CASRSAAQVTPLHF.